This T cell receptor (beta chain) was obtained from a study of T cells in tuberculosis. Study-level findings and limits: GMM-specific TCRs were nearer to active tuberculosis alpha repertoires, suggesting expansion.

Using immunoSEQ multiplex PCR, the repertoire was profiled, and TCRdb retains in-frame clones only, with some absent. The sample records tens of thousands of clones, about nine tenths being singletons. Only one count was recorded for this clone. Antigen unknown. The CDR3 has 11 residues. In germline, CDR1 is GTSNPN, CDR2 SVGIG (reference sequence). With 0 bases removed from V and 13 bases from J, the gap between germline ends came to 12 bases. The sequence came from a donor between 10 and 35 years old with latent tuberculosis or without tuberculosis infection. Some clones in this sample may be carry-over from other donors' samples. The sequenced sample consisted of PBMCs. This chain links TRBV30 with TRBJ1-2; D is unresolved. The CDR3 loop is CAWSVLSPVTF. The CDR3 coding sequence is TGTGCCTGGAGTGTGTTGTCCCCGGTCACCTTC.